Listed below are T cell receptor beta chains from one sample, sequenced in a study of blood T cells in healthy people across ages. Each CDR3 protein gets one entry after TCRdb re-called the 5' RACE reads with MiXCR. Among 1.5 million to 2 million distinct CDR3 sequences, around half were seen once, and the ten largest hold more than 2%. Sequencing was carried out using blood. The receptors originated from a woman in her forties in good health. CDR3s include the opening cysteine and the closing phenylalanine or tryptophan. A D gene is named only where the DNA matches it firmly. The listing skips clone size in some rows; elsewhere it reads once, few, many or a size class.

J gene: TRBJ2-7
CDR3 length: 15
V gene: TRBV5-1
D gene: TRBD2
clone size: -
CDR3 protein: CASSLKPGGSYEQYF
CDR3 DNA: TGCGCCAGCAGCTTGAAACCCGGGGGGAGCTACGAGCAGTACTTC

J gene: TRBJ2-7
CDR3 length: 14
V gene: TRBV28
D gene: -
clone size: -
CDR3 protein: CASTLPGNSYEQYF
CDR3 DNA: TGTGCCAGCACCTTGCCTGGGAATTCCTACGAGCAGTACTTC

J gene: TRBJ2-7
CDR3 length: 18
V gene: TRBV12-5
D gene: -
clone size: -
CDR3 protein: CASGLGIGALTSTYEQYF
CDR3 DNA: TGTGCTAGTGGTTTGGGAATAGGGGCTCTGACTTCAACCTACGAGCAGTACTTC

J gene: TRBJ2-5
CDR3 length: 18
V gene: TRBV4-1
D gene: TRBD2
clone size: -
CDR3 protein: CASSQDRETSGFERTQYF
CDR3 DNA: TGCGCCAGCAGCCAAGATCGGGAGACTAGCGGGTTCGAGAGGACCCAGTACTTC

J gene: TRBJ2-1
CDR3 length: 14
V gene: TRBV4-1
D gene: -
clone size: -
CDR3 protein: CASSPRQALNEQFF
CDR3 DNA: TGCGCCAGCAGCCCGAGACAGGCCTTGAATGAGCAGTTCTTC

J gene: TRBJ2-3
CDR3 length: 16
V gene: TRBV11-2
D gene: TRBD2
clone size: few
CDR3 protein: CASSTGLAVSTDTQYF
CDR3 DNA: TGTGCCAGCAGCACAGGACTAGCGGTTAGCACAGATACGCAGTATTTT

J gene: TRBJ2-7
CDR3 length: 14
V gene: TRBV28
D gene: TRBD2
clone size: -
CDR3 protein: CASSQAGKSYEQYF
CDR3 DNA: TGTGCCAGCAGTCAAGCGGGGAAATCCTACGAGCAGTACTTC

J gene: TRBJ2-5
CDR3 length: 15
V gene: TRBV6-1
D gene: -
clone size: -
CDR3 protein: CASSAVAIGEETQYF
CDR3 DNA: TGTGCCAGCAGTGCCGTAGCCATAGGGGAAGAGACCCAGTACTTC

J gene: TRBJ1-5
CDR3 length: 13
V gene: TRBV3-1
D gene: -
clone size: -
CDR3 protein: CASSAQLGQPQHF
CDR3 DNA: TGTGCCAGCAGCGCACAGCTAGGACAGCCCCAGCATTTT

J gene: TRBJ2-7
CDR3 length: 14
V gene: TRBV7-2
D gene: -
clone size: few
CDR3 protein: CASSRRGRSYEQYF
CDR3 DNA: TGTGCCAGCAGCCGACGGGGCCGCTCCTACGAGCAGTACTTC

J gene: TRBJ2-3
CDR3 length: 12
V gene: TRBV20-1
D gene: -
clone size: -
CDR3 protein: CSGVQGTDTQYF
CDR3 DNA: TGCAGTGGGGTTCAGGGCACAGATACGCAGTATTTT

J gene: TRBJ2-5
CDR3 length: 14
V gene: TRBV6-6
D gene: -
clone size: -
CDR3 protein: CASSYEAGVGEQYF
CDR3 DNA: TGTGCCAGCAGTTACGAGGCAGGGGTGGGGGAGCAGTACTTC

J gene: TRBJ1-4
CDR3 length: 14
V gene: TRBV15
D gene: -
clone size: -
CDR3 protein: CATSKVQGNEKLFF
CDR3 DNA: TGTGCCACTAGCAAAGTGCAGGGAAATGAAAAACTGTTTTTT

J gene: TRBJ2-1
CDR3 length: 12
V gene: TRBV6-6
D gene: -
clone size: -
CDR3 protein: CASFAGRNEQFF
CDR3 DNA: TGTGCCAGTTTTGCGGGAAGGAATGAGCAGTTCTTC

J gene: TRBJ1-4
CDR3 length: 14
V gene: TRBV20-1
D gene: -
clone size: -
CDR3 protein: CSARVAATNEELFF
CDR3 DNA: TGCAGTGCTAGAGTGGCGGCAACTAATGAAGAACTGTTTTTT

J gene: TRBJ2-1
CDR3 length: 15
V gene: TRBV20-1
D gene: -
clone size: -
CDR3 protein: CSARDGGDNYNEQFF
CDR3 DNA: TGCAGTGCTAGAGATGGCGGGGACAACTACAATGAGCAGTTCTTC

J gene: TRBJ1-1
CDR3 length: 14
V gene: TRBV10-3
D gene: TRBD1
clone size: -
CDR3 protein: CAISTGGGFTEAFF
CDR3 DNA: TGTGCCATCAGTACAGGGGGCGGTTTCACTGAAGCTTTCTTT

J gene: TRBJ2-3
CDR3 length: 13
V gene: TRBV4-3
D gene: -
clone size: -
CDR3 protein: CASSQIPGDTQYF
CDR3 DNA: TGCGCCAGCAGCCAGATTCCTGGAGATACGCAGTATTTT

J gene: TRBJ2-1
CDR3 length: 14
V gene: TRBV27
D gene: TRBD1
clone size: -
CDR3 protein: CASSLGTGAYEQFF
CDR3 DNA: TGTGCCAGCAGTCTGGGGACAGGGGCCTACGAGCAGTTCTTC

J gene: TRBJ1-2
CDR3 length: 16
V gene: TRBV27
D gene: TRBD1
clone size: few
CDR3 protein: CASRFNRGRGNYGYTF
CDR3 DNA: TGTGCCAGCAGGTTCAACAGGGGGCGCGGTAACTATGGCTACACCTTC

J gene: TRBJ1-5
CDR3 length: 13
V gene: TRBV20-1
D gene: -
clone size: -
CDR3 protein: CSASRGLGQPQHF
CDR3 DNA: TGCAGTGCTAGTCGGGGCCTAGGACAGCCCCAGCATTTT

J gene: TRBJ2-1
CDR3 length: 16
V gene: TRBV4-3
D gene: -
clone size: -
CDR3 protein: CASSQDWTARWNEQFF
CDR3 DNA: TGCGCCAGCAGCCAAGATTGGACAGCTCGCTGGAATGAGCAGTTCTTC

J gene: TRBJ2-1
CDR3 length: 16
V gene: TRBV5-6
D gene: TRBD2
clone size: -
CDR3 protein: CASSIGGTRPYNEQFF
CDR3 DNA: TGTGCCAGCAGCATCGGAGGGACTAGACCTTACAATGAGCAGTTCTTC

J gene: TRBJ2-5
CDR3 length: 13
V gene: TRBV7-2
D gene: -
clone size: -
CDR3 protein: CASSLLPEETQYF
CDR3 DNA: TGTGCCAGCAGCTTATTACCCGAAGAGACCCAGTACTTC

J gene: TRBJ2-1
CDR3 length: 15
V gene: TRBV20-1
D gene: TRBD2
clone size: -
CDR3 protein: CSAAKGGISYNEQFF
CDR3 DNA: TGCAGTGCAGCAAAGGGAGGGATCTCCTACAATGAGCAGTTCTTC

J gene: TRBJ2-1
CDR3 length: 13
V gene: TRBV29-1
D gene: -
clone size: few
CDR3 protein: CSFAWTAPGEQFF
CDR3 DNA: TGCAGCTTCGCATGGACAGCCCCAGGGGAGCAGTTCTTC

J gene: TRBJ1-2
CDR3 length: 12
V gene: TRBV28
D gene: -
clone size: few
CDR3 protein: CASLGQGYGYTF
CDR3 DNA: TGTGCCAGCCTCGGGCAGGGCTATGGCTACACCTTC

J gene: TRBJ2-7
CDR3 length: 13
V gene: TRBV5-6
D gene: -
clone size: -
CDR3 protein: CASSPFTSVEQYF
CDR3 DNA: TGTGCCAGCAGCCCTTTTACGTCGGTTGAGCAGTACTTC

J gene: TRBJ1-5
CDR3 length: 14
V gene: TRBV24-1
D gene: TRBD1
clone size: -
CDR3 protein: CATSVGQGNQPQHF
CDR3 DNA: TGTGCCACCAGTGTGGGACAGGGCAATCAGCCCCAGCATTTT

J gene: TRBJ2-1
CDR3 length: 16
V gene: TRBV7-2
D gene: -
clone size: few
CDR3 protein: CASSRSGLANHNEQFF
CDR3 DNA: TGTGCCAGCAGCCGCTCGGGGCTAGCCAACCACAATGAGCAGTTCTTC

J gene: TRBJ2-5
CDR3 length: 14
V gene: TRBV7-3
D gene: -
clone size: -
CDR3 protein: CASSPGRNSGTQYF
CDR3 DNA: TGTGCCAGCAGCCCAGGACGGAACTCGGGAACCCAGTACTTC

J gene: TRBJ2-7
CDR3 length: 16
V gene: TRBV18
D gene: -
clone size: -
CDR3 protein: CASSPLSQASAYEQYF
CDR3 DNA: TGTGCCAGCTCACCACTATCCCAGGCCTCCGCCTACGAGCAGTACTTC

J gene: TRBJ2-5
CDR3 length: 14
V gene: TRBV12-5
D gene: -
clone size: -
CDR3 protein: CASAPTPGGEDQYF
CDR3 DNA: TGTGCTAGTGCCCCGACCCCCGGAGGGGAGGACCAGTACTTC

J gene: TRBJ2-7
CDR3 length: 14
V gene: TRBV12-3/TRBV12-4
D gene: TRBD2
clone size: -
CDR3 protein: CASSGEGLSCEQYF
CDR3 DNA: TGTGCCAGCAGTGGGGAGGGTCTCTCCTGCGAGCAGTACTTC

J gene: TRBJ2-7
CDR3 length: 14
V gene: TRBV2
D gene: TRBD1
clone size: -
CDR3 protein: CASYPGQGFYEQYF
CDR3 DNA: TGTGCCAGTTACCCGGGACAGGGCTTCTACGAGCAGTACTTC

J gene: TRBJ1-2
CDR3 length: 13
V gene: TRBV6-1
D gene: -
clone size: -
CDR3 protein: CASTIGMGPGYTF
CDR3 DNA: TGTGCCAGCACTATCGGGATGGGGCCTGGCTACACCTTC

J gene: TRBJ2-7
CDR3 length: 13
V gene: TRBV11-2
D gene: -
clone size: few
CDR3 protein: CASSLDYNYEQYF
CDR3 DNA: TGTGCCAGCAGCCTCGACTATAATTACGAGCAGTACTTC

J gene: TRBJ2-7
CDR3 length: 15
V gene: TRBV20-1
D gene: TRBD1
clone size: few
CDR3 protein: CSAKIRDRDTHEQYF
CDR3 DNA: TGCAGTGCTAAAATCCGGGACAGGGACACCCACGAGCAGTACTTC

J gene: TRBJ2-5
CDR3 length: 15
V gene: TRBV27
D gene: -
clone size: -
CDR3 protein: CASSFHRGSGETQYF
CDR3 DNA: TGTGCCAGCAGTTTCCACCGCGGATCCGGCGAGACCCAGTACTTC

J gene: TRBJ2-5
CDR3 length: 14
V gene: TRBV3-1
D gene: TRBD2
clone size: -
CDR3 protein: CASSQRGGKETQYF
CDR3 DNA: TGTGCCAGCAGCCAACGCGGGGGGAAAGAGACCCAGTACTTC

J gene: TRBJ2-5
CDR3 length: 13
V gene: TRBV6-5
D gene: TRBD2
clone size: -
CDR3 protein: CATQGGYIETQYF
CDR3 DNA: TGTGCCACCCAGGGAGGGTACATTGAGACCCAGTACTTC